The text below deals with one TCR beta chain. Its antigen is as yet unknown. The data are from a study of cytomegalovirus exposure and HLA in healthy donors. Study summary: Within an early data release were about 85 million unique TCRs drawn from HLA-typed donors. Points from the study as a whole: The likely origin of a cluster of highly shared sequence variants was a sequencing artifact. It emerged from a later analysis that several of the most significant clusters appeared to be linked to common viral pathogens.

The primer mix had 60 Vbeta and 13 Jbeta primers. This table comes from immunoSEQ multiplex PCR, and its TCRdb copy is limited to in-frame clones, with some not included. This sample carries over 30,000 clones, with roughly 3.3% going to the ten biggest clones. CDR1 SGHRS and CDR2 YFSETQ come from the germline V gene. The CDR3 runs to 14 residues. J lost 2 bases, V lost 7 bases, and 7 bases had no gene match. Sequencing used PBMCs. The sequence came from a man aged 40-55 years in good health and CMV-seronegative. The chain recombines TRBV5-1 with TRBJ2-5; TRBD1 matches 8 bases. DNA of the CDR3: TGCGCCAGCCGGACAGGGCTCACACAAGAGACCCAGTACTTC. It codes for CASRTGLTQETQYF.